This T cell receptor beta chain was profiled in a study of Ad26.COV2.S vaccination and SARS-CoV-2 variants. Overall study: Doses of Ad26.COV2.S were injected into muscle once or twice, 56 days apart.

The CDR3 spans 15 residues. The V gene's germline CDR1 is SQVTM and CDR2 ANQGSEA. Concerning this clone itself: The antigen remains undetermined.

Produced via immunoSEQ multiplex PCR; TCRdb's table is partial and in-frame only. The sample holds 300,000 to 350,000 clones, around 89% seen once. Treatment specified: 19 received Ad26.COV2.S at low or high dose, single or two shots; roughly five received placebo; per-sample allocation not given. Collection of samples fell on day 63 after the first vaccine or placebo injection. This vaccine is an Ad26 vector that expresses the Wuhan-strain SARS-CoV-2 spike. Study-level findings and limits: Total T cell responses may have been underestimated by the TCR breadth and depth analyses.

The sample in question was peripheral blood, obtained in a trial of Ad26.COV2.S vaccine versus placebo. This receptor was identified in a person between 18 and 65 years old who received the Ad26.COV2.S COVID-19 vaccine or a placebo. The chain uses TRBV29-1 and TRBJ1-2; maybe TRBD1 (5 bases). The DNA of the CDR3 is TGCAGTACCACAGGCGAAGACGACTTAACCTATGGCTACACCTTC. Protein: CSTTGEDDLTYGYTF.